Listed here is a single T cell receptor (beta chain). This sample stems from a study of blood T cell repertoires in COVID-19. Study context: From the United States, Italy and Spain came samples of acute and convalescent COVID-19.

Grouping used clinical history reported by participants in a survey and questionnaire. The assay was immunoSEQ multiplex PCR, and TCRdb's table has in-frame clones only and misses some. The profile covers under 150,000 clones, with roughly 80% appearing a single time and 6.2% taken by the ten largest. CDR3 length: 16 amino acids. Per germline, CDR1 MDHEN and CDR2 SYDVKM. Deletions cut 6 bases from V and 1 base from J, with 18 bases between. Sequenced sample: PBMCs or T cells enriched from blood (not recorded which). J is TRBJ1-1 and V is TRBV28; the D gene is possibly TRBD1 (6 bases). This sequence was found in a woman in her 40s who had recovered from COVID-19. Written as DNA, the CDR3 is TGTGCCAGCAGGTTGGGTTCAGGGGCGCGGAACACTGAAGCTTTCTTT. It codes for CASRLGSGARNTEAFF.